This T cell receptor (beta chain) was recovered during a study of T cell responses to AZD1222 COVID-19 vaccine. Study findings and constraints: Distributed over spike, vaccine-associated CD4 TCRs predominated at 160-218 and 743-854. Just a handful of AZD1222 recipients tested seropositive at baseline.

The table came from immunoSEQ multiplex PCR; TCRdb's copy has only in-frame clones and leaves some out. The repertoire includes some 180,000 clones, roughly 92% of them detected once, and about 1.6% sits in the top ten. Turning to this clone: Antigen specificity is unknown.

The V gene's germline CDR1 is SQVTM and CDR2 ANQGSEA. The length of the CDR3 is 12 residues. The V segment lost 8 bases and the J segment 4 bases; nucleotides outside the gene matches: 7. The chain is built from TRBV29-1 and TRBJ2-7; 8 bases fit TRBD1. The input for sequencing was peripheral blood, taken on day 0 of AZD1222 vaccination. The receptor was isolated from an adult in good health. Here the CDR3 reads CSIVQGAYEQYF. CDR3 nucleotides: TGCAGCATTGTGCAGGGGGCGTACGAGCAGTACTTC.